The 26 T cell receptor beta chains given below trace back to one sample, sequenced in a study of blood T cell repertoires in COVID-19. The method was immunoSEQ multiplex PCR; TCRdb's version includes in-frame clones alone and lacks a portion of them. This table has 250,000 to 350,000 clones, about 90% appearing once. The sequenced material came from peripheral blood. These receptors were collected from a woman aged 50 to 65 who had recovered from COVID-19.

The CDR3 spells CASRLAHRANTEAFF. The CDR3 DNA reads TGTGCAAGTCGCTTAGCTCACAGGGCGAACACTGAAGCTTTCTTT. The V and J genes are TRBV12-2 and TRBJ1-1; TRBD1 was called by the table and not checked on the DNA. TRBV12-2 is annotated as a pseudogene. The CDR3 is 15 amino acids.

V is TRBV18 and J is TRBJ1-6; TRBD1 is a possible D gene (6 bases). V lost 2 bases and J 7 bases, leaving 15 bases between the germline ends. Germline lookup yields CDR1 KGHSH and CDR2 LQKENI. The CDR3 covers 16 residues. The CDR3 here is CASSPSYTGPNSPLHF. The CDR3 coding sequence is TGTGCCAGCTCACCATCCTACACAGGGCCAAATTCACCCCTCCACTTT.

As for this clone: The junction departs from the called germline gene at one end, perhaps through a read error. The chain joins TRBV3-1 (or the pseudogene TRBV3-2) to TRBJ1-1, with TRBD1 identical over 8 bases. The CDR3 length is 13 residues. Germline assignment: CDR1 LGHDT and CDR2 YNNKEL (reference sequence). Written as DNA, the CDR3 is TGTGCCAGCAGCCAAGTAGAAACAGGGGGGGCTTCTTTT. Protein: CASSQVETGGASF.

The genes are TRBV7-2 and TRBJ2-7; 8 bases align to TRBD2. The CDR3 is made up of 15 amino acids. Per germline, CDR1 SGHTA and CDR2 FQGNSA. J lost 0 bases, V lost 4 bases, and 5 bases had no gene match. CDR3 bases: TGTGCCAGCAGCTCAGAGAGCGGGAGCTCCTACGAGCAGTACTTC. It yields the protein CASSSESGSSYEQYF.

This sequence joins TRBV7-7 and TRBJ2-1; 7 bases line up with TRBD2. Germline loops: CDR1 SSHAT, CDR2 FNYEAQ (reference sequence). The J segment lost 7 bases and the V segment lost 0 bases, leaving 3 bases of the junction unmatched. This CDR3 spans 14 amino acids. As DNA, the CDR3 is TGTGCCAGCAGCTTAGCGGGGGGGAGGAATGAGCAGTTCTTC. Translating it yields CASSLAGGRNEQFF.

CDR3 bases: TGTGCCAGCAGCACCCCACAGGGGGCATATGGCTACACCTTC. This gives the protein CASSTPQGAYGYTF. The chain uses TRBV9 and TRBJ1-2; TRBD1 aligns across 9 bases. The V gene's germline CDR1 is SGDLS and CDR2 YYNGEE. V shed 4 bases, J shed 5 bases, and the junction held 6 bases outside the gene matches. This CDR3 contains 14 residues.

This clone was seen ten or more times. The chain couples TRBV5-1 to TRBJ1-4; 8 nucleotides line up with TRBD1. The junction had 8 bases not matched to a gene; V was cut back by 4 bases and J by 3 bases. CDR3 size: 16 residues. CDR1 is SGHRS, CDR2 YFSETQ, per germline. CDR3 DNA sequence: TGCGCCAGCAGCGTGGACGCAGGGGGCCCTAATGAAAAACTGTTTTTT. The encoded protein is CASSVDAGGPNEKLFF.

The rearrangement links TRBV4-3 to TRBJ2-7; a weak D match, TRBD1 (6 bases). CDR1 and CDR2 from the germline V gene are LGHNA and YSLEER. Trimming took off 3 bases at V and 6 bases at J, with 12 bases between the two ends. This CDR3 has 13 amino acids. CDR3 loop: CASSQRTGSEQYF. CDR3 in DNA: TGCGCCAGCAGCCAGCGTACAGGGTCCGAGCAGTACTTC.

The CDR3 is CASGLGASGSNTGELFF. The CDR3 bases are TGCGCCAGCGGACTCGGGGCTAGCGGGTCGAACACCGGGGAGCTGTTTTTT. J is TRBJ2-2 and V is TRBV23-1, with 8 bases identical to TRBD2. TRBV23-1 is classed as an ORF, of uncertain function. The V gene end was trimmed by 8 bases and the J gene end by 0 bases; junction bases not matched to a gene: 11. The CDR3 sequence is 17 residues long.

The rearrangement links TRBV12-5 to TRBJ1-2, with 10 bases lining up with TRBD1. The ends lost 6 bases at V and 8 bases at J; junction bases unmatched: 6. The CDR3 covers 13 residues. From germline, CDR1 is LGHNT and CDR2 FRNRAP. The CDR3 is CASGRQGAEGYTF. In DNA form, the CDR3 reads TGTGCTAGTGGAAGACAGGGGGCAGAGGGCTACACCTTC.

V is TRBV5-6 and J is TRBJ2-7; 8 bases are a match to TRBD2. Trimming cost V 4 bases and J 4 bases; bases outside gene matches: 4. The germline gives CDR1 SGHDT, CDR2 YYEEEE. The CDR3 covers 13 residues. The CDR3 loop is CASSTSGSYEQYF. The CDR3 DNA reads as TGTGCCAGCAGCACAAGCGGGAGTTACGAGCAGTACTTC.

This chain uses TRBV13 with TRBJ2-1; TRBD2 might be the D (5 bases). CDR3 size: 15 residues. V lost 5 bases and J lost 5, with 16 bases in between. Germline V lookup: CDR1 PRHDT, CDR2 FYEKMQ (reference sequence). The CDR3 loop is CASSPSEGYNNEQFF. In nucleotides, the CDR3 is TGTGCCAGCAGCCCCAGTGAGGGCTACAACAATGAGCAGTTCTTC.

Only one count was recorded for this clone. V is TRBV19 and J is TRBJ2-1, with D uncertain. The CDR3 runs 11 residues. CDR1 is LNHDA and CDR2 is SQIVND in the germline V gene (reference sequence). The V and J ends lost 7 bases and 4 bases respectively, with 5 bases between them. CDR3: CASNGYNEQFF. CDR3 bases: TGTGCCAGTAACGGTTACAATGAGCAGTTCTTC. The full variable domain, rest sourced from reference TRBV19 and TRBJ2-1, is DGGITQSPKYLFRKEGQNVTLSCEQNLNHDAMYWYRQDPGQGLRLIYYSQIVNDFQKGDIAEGYSVSREKKESFPLTVTSAQKNPTAFYLCASNGYNEQFFGPGTRLTVL.

The V and J genes are TRBV2 and TRBJ1-6; no clear D. In germline, CDR1 is SNHLY, CDR2 FYNNEI. There are 13 residues in the CDR3. Trimming stripped 6 bases from V and 0 bases from J, with 3 bases between. The CDR3 DNA follows: TGTGCCAGCAGGAGCTCCTATAATTCACCCCTCCACTTT. This gives the protein CASRSSYNSPLHF. Filled out from reference TRBV2 and TRBJ1-6, the complete variable domain reads EPEVTQTPSHQVTQMGQEVILRCVPISNHLYFYWYRQILGQKVEFLVSFYNNEISEKSEIFDDQFSVERPDGSNFTLKIRSTKLEDSAMYFCASRSSYNSPLHFGNGTRLTVT.

The rearrangement uses TRBV6-5 and TRBJ2-2; D possibly corresponds to TRBD1 (6 bases). Germline CDR1 MNHEY, CDR2 SVGAGI. V was pared by 8 bases and J by 5 bases, with 9 bases between. The CDR3 is 12 residues long. The CDR3 DNA follows: TGTGCCAGCCAGGGGCGGACCGGGGAGCTGTTTTTT. It yields the protein CASQGRTGELFF.

The rearrangement uses TRBV7-2 and TRBJ1-5, with TRBD1 identical over 9 bases. J gave up 5 bases and V 5 bases, and 7 bases lay outside the gene matches. CDR1 is SGHTA, CDR2 FQGNSA, per germline. CDR3 length: 15 residues. CDR3 nucleotide sequence: TGTGCCAGCAGCGTAACAGGGGGCATCTATCAGCCCCAGCATTTT. Encoded protein: CASSVTGGIYQPQHF.

The chain couples TRBV4-2 to TRBJ1-5; the D gene is possibly TRBD1 (5 bases). CDR1 LGHNA and CDR2 YNFKEQ come from the germline V gene. Trimming removed 2 bases at V and 8 bases at J, with 16 bases between. The CDR3 runs 15 residues. CDR3 DNA: TGTGCCAGCAGCCAAAATTTGGGGGAGGGTGAGCCCCAGCATTTT. Protein: CASSQNLGEGEPQHF.

This clone was detected a few times. The chain recombines TRBV28 with TRBJ2-7; 7 bases line up with TRBD1. Germline V gives CDR1 MDHEN, CDR2 SYDVKM. The CDR3 runs to 13 residues. Trimming removed 5 bases from V and 0 bases from J; junction bases left unmatched: 1. CDR3 sequence: CASSRDSSYEQYF. The CDR3 nucleotides read TGTGCCAGCAGTAGGGACAGCTCCTACGAGCAGTACTTC.

The genes are TRBV5-1 and TRBJ1-6, with TRBD1 matching over 10 bases. The germline gives CDR1 SGHRS, CDR2 YFSETQ. CDR3 length: 15 residues. Losses at the gene ends were 3 bases for V and 8 bases for J; bases not matched to a gene: 5. The CDR3 DNA follows: TGCGCCAGCAGCTCGACAGGGGGCATCGATTCACCCCTCCACTTT. Translating it yields CASSSTGGIDSPLHF. The whole variable domain, remainder taken from reference TRBV5-1 and TRBJ1-6, is KAGVTQTPRYLIKTRGQQVTLSCSPISGHRSVSWYQQTPGQGLQFLFEYFSETQRNKGNFPGRFSGRQFSNSRSEMNVSTLELGDSALYLCASSSTGGIDSPLHFGNGTRLTVT.

V gene TRBV7-9 combines with J gene TRBJ2-7; 9 nucleotides agree with TRBD1. The CDR3 loop spans 14 amino acids. CDR1 is SEHNR and CDR2 is FQNEAQ in the germline V gene (reference sequence). J was trimmed by 5 bases and V by 7 bases; bases with no gene match: 9. CDR3 DNA sequence: TGTGCCAGCACCCCGGGACAGGGTGCCCACGAGCAGTACTTC. This translates into CASTPGQGAHEQYF. The full variable domain, completed using reference TRBV7-9 and TRBJ2-7, is DTGVSQNPRHKITKRGQNVTFRCDPISEHNRLYWYRQTLGQGPEFLTYFQNEAQLEKSRLLSDRFSAERPKGSFSTLEIQRTEQGDSAMYLCASTPGQGAHEQYFGPGTRLTVT.

The chain combines TRBV18 with TRBJ1-2; TRBD1 aligns across 7 bases. J gave up 8 bases and V 3 bases, and 15 bases lay outside the gene matches. The CDR3 runs to 16 residues. Germline loops: CDR1 KGHSH, CDR2 LQKENI. The CDR3 here is CASSPLDRPSGPGYTF. The CDR3 region has the DNA TGTGCCAGCTCACCTTTGGACAGGCCCAGCGGTCCGGGCTACACCTTC.

The chain is built from TRBV15 and TRBJ2-5, with D unresolved. The ends were cut back, 0 bases at V and 4 bases at J, with 6 bases in the middle. The CDR3 is 13 residues long. Germline CDR1 LNHNV, CDR2 YYDKDF (reference sequence). The CDR3 loop reads CATSRETSETQYF. In nucleotides, the CDR3 is TGTGCCACCAGCAGAGAGACATCAGAGACCCAGTACTTC.

V usage is TRBV14 and J usage is TRBJ1-2, with no clear D. The CDR3 spans 12 residues. Germline V CDR1 and CDR2: SGHDN, FVKESK. Trimming took 2 bases from V and 4 from J, leaving 5 bases between them. The CDR3 DNA is TGTGCCAGCAGCCAAAACAGCTATGGCTACACCTTC. Protein product: CASSQNSYGYTF. Full variable domain (rest looked up from reference TRBV14 and TRBJ1-2): EAGVTQFPSHSVIEKGQTVTLRCDPISGHDNLYWYRRVMGKEIKFLLHFVKESKQDESGMPNNRFLAERTGGTYSTLKVQPAELEDSGVYFCASSQNSYGYTFGSGTRLTVV.

The rearrangement uses TRBV28 and TRBJ1-5; the D gene is possibly TRBD1 (6 bases). Trimming removed 5 bases at V and 4 bases at J, with 18 bases between. Germline V CDR1 and CDR2: MDHEN, SYDVKM. The CDR3 length is 16 residues. CDR3 sequence: CASSPSYRVANQPQHF. The CDR3 DNA follows: TGTGCCAGCAGTCCATCGTACAGGGTAGCAAATCAGCCCCAGCATTTT.

This clone was counted only a few times. The chain has TRBV2 and TRBJ2-7; TRBD1 agrees at 7 bases. Germline V gene sequence: CDR1 SNHLY, CDR2 FYNNEI. The CDR3 is 13 amino acids. The junction had 9 bases not matched to a gene; V was cut back by 6 bases and J by 7 bases. This CDR3 reads CASSPTGPTEQYF. As DNA, the CDR3 is TGTGCCAGCAGCCCGACAGGGCCTACGGAGCAGTACTTC.

This chain connects TRBV18 to TRBJ1-3; 7 nucleotides align to TRBD1. CDR3 length equals 15 residues. Germline V CDR1 and CDR2: KGHSH, LQKENI. V was pared by 3 bases and J by 4 bases, with 6 bases of the junction left unmatched. CDR3 DNA: TGTGCCAGCTCACCTACCCTGGACAGGGGAAACACCATATATTTT. Amino acids: CASSPTLDRGNTIYF.